The rows below give T cell receptor beta chains drawn from one sample of a study of blood T cell repertoires in COVID-19. Measured with immunoSEQ multiplex PCR; TCRdb has only the in-frame clones, and not every one. The repertoire includes roughly 200,000 clones, more than 85% of them detected once, and approximately 3% sits in the top ten. The sample was peripheral blood. Receptor source: a man in his sixties with acute or convalescent COVID-19. CDR3s leave out the opening cysteine and the closing phenylalanine or tryptophan. Fields, in order: V gene, J gene, CDR3 protein.

V gene: TRBV7-2; J gene: TRBJ1-5; CDR3 protein: ASGQGNNQPQH
V gene: TRBV11-2; J gene: TRBJ2-1; CDR3 protein: ASSLRSGRPNEQF
V gene: TRBV5-1; J gene: TRBJ1-2; CDR3 protein: ASSFKAGDPVGYT
V gene: TRBV4-1; J gene: TRBJ1-2; CDR3 protein: ASSQAEQTNYGYT
V gene: TRBV5-1; J gene: TRBJ2-2; CDR3 protein: ASSLELQGPGELF
V gene: TRBV9; J gene: TRBJ2-5; CDR3 protein: ASSAPTRPETQY
V gene: TRBV7-2; J gene: TRBJ2-3; CDR3 protein: ASSSHGLAGVSTDTQY
V gene: TRBV19; J gene: TRBJ2-2; CDR3 protein: ASSIGGAVTGELF
V gene: TRBV12-5; J gene: TRBJ2-5; CDR3 protein: ASGLVVSGGGETQY
V gene: TRBV7-3; J gene: TRBJ2-3; CDR3 protein: ASSPGLPGDTQY
V gene: TRBV5-1; J gene: TRBJ1-6; CDR3 protein: ASSSSTGLNSPLH
V gene: TRBV18; J gene: TRBJ2-7; CDR3 protein: ASSPDRLTDEQY
V gene: TRBV5-6; J gene: TRBJ2-7; CDR3 protein: ASSSLAGGPYEQY
V gene: TRBV18; J gene: TRBJ1-1; CDR3 protein: ASSPTRTKSDTEAF
V gene: TRBV7-2; J gene: TRBJ2-1; CDR3 protein: ASSFRGGSYNEQF
V gene: TRBV4-3; J gene: TRBJ2-6; CDR3 protein: ASSQDPAGAGANVLT
V gene: TRBV3-1/TRBV3-2; J gene: TRBJ2-5; CDR3 protein: ASSPSDRPRGPQETQY
V gene: TRBV11-3; J gene: TRBJ1-1; CDR3 protein: ASSTRQGQAF
V gene: TRBV29-1; J gene: TRBJ2-7; CDR3 protein: SGGGVYEQY
V gene: TRBV18; J gene: TRBJ1-1; CDR3 protein: ASSPPRAVNTEAF
V gene: TRBV2; J gene: TRBJ2-5; CDR3 protein: ASRMDRGTNQETQY
V gene: TRBV9; J gene: TRBJ2-5; CDR3 protein: ASSGGAGLAGETQY
V gene: TRBV19; J gene: TRBJ2-7; CDR3 protein: ASSIRGIAYEQY
V gene: TRBV10-3; J gene: TRBJ1-4; CDR3 protein: AISSTGGSEKLF
V gene: TRBV6-2/TRBV6-3; J gene: TRBJ1-2; CDR3 protein: ASSYPSGTGLEDGYT
V gene: TRBV6-5; J gene: TRBJ2-1; CDR3 protein: ASTNPRGNNEQF